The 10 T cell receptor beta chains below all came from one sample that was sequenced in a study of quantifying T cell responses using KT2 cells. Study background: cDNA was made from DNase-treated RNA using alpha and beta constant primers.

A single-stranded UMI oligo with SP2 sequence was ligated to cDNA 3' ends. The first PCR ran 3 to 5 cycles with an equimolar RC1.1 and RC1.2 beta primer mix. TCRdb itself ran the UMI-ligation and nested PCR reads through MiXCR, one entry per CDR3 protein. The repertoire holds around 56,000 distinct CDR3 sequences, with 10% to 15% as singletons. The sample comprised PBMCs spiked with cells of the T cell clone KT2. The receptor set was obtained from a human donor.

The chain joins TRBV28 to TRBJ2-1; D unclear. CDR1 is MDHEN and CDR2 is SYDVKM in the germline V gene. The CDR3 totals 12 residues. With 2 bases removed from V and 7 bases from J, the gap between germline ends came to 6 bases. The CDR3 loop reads CASSLSRNEQFF. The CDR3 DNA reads TGTGCCAGCAGTTTAAGTAGGAATGAGCAGTTCTTC.

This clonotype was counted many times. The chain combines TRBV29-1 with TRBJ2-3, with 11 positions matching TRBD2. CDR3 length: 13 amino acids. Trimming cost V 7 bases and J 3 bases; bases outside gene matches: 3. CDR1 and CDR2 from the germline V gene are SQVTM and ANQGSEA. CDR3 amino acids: CSAGTSGTDTQYF. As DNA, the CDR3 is TGCAGCGCCGGGACTAGCGGTACAGATACGCAGTATTTT.

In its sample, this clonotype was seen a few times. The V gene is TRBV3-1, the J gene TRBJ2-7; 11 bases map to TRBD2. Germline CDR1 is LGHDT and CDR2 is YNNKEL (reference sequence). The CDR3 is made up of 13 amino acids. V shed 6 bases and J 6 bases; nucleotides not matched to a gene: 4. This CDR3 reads CASSPGLAAEQYF. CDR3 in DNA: TGTGCCAGCAGTCCGGGACTAGCGGCCGAGCAGTACTTC.

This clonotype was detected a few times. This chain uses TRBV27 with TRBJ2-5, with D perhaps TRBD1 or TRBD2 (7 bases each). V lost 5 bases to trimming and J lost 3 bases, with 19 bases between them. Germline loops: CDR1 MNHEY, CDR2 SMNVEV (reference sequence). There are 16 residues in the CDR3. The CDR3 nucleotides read TGTGCCAGCAGTCCAGGGGGGGGAACAGGTGAAGAGACCCAGTACTTC. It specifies CASSPGGGTGEETQYF.

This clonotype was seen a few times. Here the CDR3 reads CASSPRVAIRGAEAFF. CDR3 nucleotides: TGTGCCAGCAGTCCCCGGGTTGCCATACGAGGGGCTGAAGCTTTCTTT. The V and J genes are TRBV12-3 or TRBV12-4 and TRBJ1-1; possibly TRBD1 for D (5 bases). V was cut by 5 bases and J by 6 bases, with 22 bases left in between. The CDR3 is 16 amino acids.

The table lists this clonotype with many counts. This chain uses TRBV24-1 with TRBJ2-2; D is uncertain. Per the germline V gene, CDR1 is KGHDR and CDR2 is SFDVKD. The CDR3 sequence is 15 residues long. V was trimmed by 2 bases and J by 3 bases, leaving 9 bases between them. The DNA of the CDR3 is TGTGCCACCAGTGATTCACGCCTCGACACCGGGGAGCTGTTTTTT. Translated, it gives CATSDSRLDTGELFF.

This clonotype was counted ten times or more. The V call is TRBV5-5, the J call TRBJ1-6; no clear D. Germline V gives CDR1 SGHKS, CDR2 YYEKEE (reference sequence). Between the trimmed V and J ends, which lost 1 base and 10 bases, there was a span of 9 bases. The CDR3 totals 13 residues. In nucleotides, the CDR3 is TGTGCCAGCAGCTTGTACCTGAAGTCACCCCTCCACTTT. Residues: CASSLYLKSPLHF.

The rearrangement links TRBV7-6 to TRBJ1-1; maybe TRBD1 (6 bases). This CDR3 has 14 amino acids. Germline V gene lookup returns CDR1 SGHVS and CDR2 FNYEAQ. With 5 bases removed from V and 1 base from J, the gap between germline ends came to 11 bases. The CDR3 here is CASSLSGQNTEAFF. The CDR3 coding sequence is TGTGCCAGCAGCCTATCGGGACAGAACACTGAAGCTTTCTTT.

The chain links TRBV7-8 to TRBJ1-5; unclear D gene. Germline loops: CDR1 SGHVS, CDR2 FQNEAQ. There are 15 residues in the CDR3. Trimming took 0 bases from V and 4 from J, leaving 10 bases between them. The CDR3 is CASSLAYRRNQPQHF. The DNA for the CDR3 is TGTGCCAGCAGCTTAGCCTATAGGCGAAATCAGCCCCAGCATTTT.

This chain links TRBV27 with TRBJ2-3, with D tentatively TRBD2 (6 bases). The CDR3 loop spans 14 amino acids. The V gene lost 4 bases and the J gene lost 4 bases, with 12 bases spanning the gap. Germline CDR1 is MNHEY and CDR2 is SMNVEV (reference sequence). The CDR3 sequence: CASSSSTRPDTQYF. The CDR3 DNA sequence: TGTGCCAGCAGTTCCTCGACTAGGCCAGATACGCAGTATTTT.